The entry below gives a single T cell receptor beta chain sequence along with its context. This sample was taken from a study of blood T cell repertoires in COVID-19. Authors' analysis steps: From reference gene primer amplification, estimates of nucleated cell counts were derived. The table came from immunoSEQ multiplex PCR; TCRdb's copy has only in-frame clones and leaves some out. V and J calls and clone size are those listed in that table; D and trimming were worked out from the DNA. The sample lists 65,000 to 75,000 clones, more than 75% occurring once. The junction had 9 bases not matched to a gene; V was cut back by 0 bases and J by 2 bases. Germline V gene lookup returns CDR1 MNHEY and CDR2 SVGEGT. The CDR3 loop spans 17 amino acids.

The TCR was taken from a human donor in a cohort sampled during active COVID-19. This chain links TRBV6-2 or TRBV6-3 with TRBJ2-7; TRBD2 matches 8 bases. The sequenced sample was peripheral blood. CDR3 sequence: CASSYSFRVAGTYEQYF. CDR3 sequence (DNA): TGTGCCAGCAGTTACTCGTTTCGGGTAGCGGGGACCTACGAGCAGTACTTC.